This TCR beta chain was recovered during a study of T cell responses to AZD1222 COVID-19 vaccine. Turning to the study itself: Some second doses came at about 4 weeks and others at about 12 weeks; these were pooled. Findings and caveats of the study: There were vaccine-associated CD4 TCRs across spike, dominant at 160-218 and 743-854. Clonal diversity was possibly underestimated, and white British individuals and females predominated among donors.

Profiling relied on immunoSEQ multiplex PCR, and the TCRdb table lists in-frame clones only, not all of them. The sample holds 63,000 or so clones, approximately 85% seen once. This CDR3 has 16 residues. Germline V gene sequence: CDR1 SGHRS, CDR2 YFSETQ. V lost 0 bases and J 0 bases, leaving 9 bases between the germline ends. A word on this clone: Its target is unknown.

The V and J genes are TRBV5-1 and TRBJ1-4, with D uncertain. This sequence was found in an adult in good health. Sequencing was performed on peripheral blood, taken on day 0 of AZD1222 vaccination. In DNA form, the CDR3 reads TGCGCCAGCAGCTTGGCCGGGATATCAACTAATGAAAAACTGTTTTTT. The encoded protein is CASSLAGISTNEKLFF.